A selection of T cell receptor beta chains follows, all from one sample in a study of blood T cell repertoires in COVID-19. TCRdb's copy holds only in-frame clones and misses some; the assay was immunoSEQ multiplex PCR. The data contain hundreds of thousands of clones, 80% to 90% of them singletons. Sequencing used peripheral blood. The receptors derive from a woman aged 30 to 39 with COVID-19, enrolled during active disease. CDR3s include the opening cysteine and the closing phenylalanine or tryptophan. The D gene is left open where the match is weak. Clone size is given for some rows only: seen once, a few or many times, or a class if the clone is expanded.

abundance,v_gene,j_gene,d_gene,CDR3aa,CDR3nt
-,TRBV11-2,TRBJ2-5,TRBD2,CASSLDLLAGGETQYF,TGTGCCAGCAGCTTAGATTTACTAGCGGGGGGTGAGACCCAGTACTTC
-,TRBV6-2/TRBV6-3,TRBJ2-5,TRBD2,CASSPLLGLAEETQYF,TGTGCCAGCAGTCCCCTCCTTGGGCTAGCGGAAGAGACCCAGTACTTC
-,TRBV12-3/TRBV12-4,TRBJ2-4,TRBD2,CASSPSGVNIQYF,TGTGCCAGCAGTCCTAGCGGGGTAAACATTCAGTACTTC
-,TRBV5-1,TRBJ2-1,-,CASSSQGVTSNEQFF,TGCGCCAGCAGCTCACAAGGGGTCACATCCAATGAGCAGTTCTTC
once,TRBV5-1,TRBJ1-2,-,CASSSSGGARVGYTF,TGCGCCAGCAGTTCGTCCGGGGGGGCTCGCGTGGGCTACACCTTC
-,TRBV10-3,TRBJ2-3,TRBD2,CAISALAGSTDTQYF,TGTGCCATCAGTGCACTAGCGGGATCCACAGATACGCAGTATTTT
-,TRBV11-2,TRBJ2-1,TRBD2,CASTRGGRNEQFF,TGTGCCAGCACTCGGGGGGGAAGGAATGAGCAGTTCTTC
-,TRBV18,TRBJ1-5,-,CASSPPEFGKGSWWERGNQPQHF,TGTGCCAGCTCACCACCGGAATTCGGAAAGGGGTCGTGGTGGGAAAGGGGCAATCAGCCCCAGCATTTT
-,TRBV6-5,TRBJ1-2,TRBD1,CASSYGTGGGYTF,TGTGCCAGCAGTTACGGAACAGGGGGCGGCTACACCTTC
-,TRBV7-9,TRBJ2-2,-,CASSLQGSVGELFF,TGTGCCAGCAGCTTACAGGGAAGCGTCGGGGAGCTGTTTTTT
-,TRBV19,TRBJ1-4,TRBD1,CASSMGTGGLREKLFF,TGTGCCAGTAGTATGGGGACAGGGGGGTTGCGCGAAAAACTGTTTTTT
-,TRBV7-2,TRBJ1-5,TRBD1,CASSYEGTGNQPQHF,TGTGCCAGCAGCTACGAAGGGACAGGCAATCAGCCCCAGCATTTT
-,TRBV7-2,TRBJ2-2,-,CASSFGGLTGELFF,TGTGCCAGCAGCTTCGGTGGGCTAACCGGGGAGCTGTTTTTT
-,TRBV2,TRBJ1-2,-,CASSVPDRSPNYGYTF,TGTGCCAGCAGTGTCCCCGACAGAAGTCCTAACTATGGCTACACCTTC
-,TRBV7-2,TRBJ2-1,-,CASSLASGRSEQFF,TGTGCCAGCAGCTTAGCGTCCGGTAGGAGTGAGCAGTTCTTC
-,TRBV6-5,TRBJ2-1,TRBD2,CASTPAGGYYNEQFF,TGTGCCAGCACCCCGGCGGGGGGGTACTACAATGAGCAGTTCTTC
-,TRBV3-1/TRBV3-2,TRBJ1-2,-,CASSQAGYYGYTF,TGTGCCAGCAGCCAAGCCGGGTACTATGGCTACACCTTC
-,TRBV7-2,TRBJ1-2,TRBD1,CAGKTGDYGYTF,TGTGCCGGCAAGACAGGGGACTATGGCTACACCTTC
-,TRBV7-6,TRBJ2-2,-,CASSLAEQGELFF,TGTGCCAGCAGCTTAGCTGAACAGGGGGAGCTGTTTTTT
-,TRBV6-5,TRBJ2-3,TRBD1,CASSSPGQGDTQYF,TGTGCCAGCAGTTCACCGGGACAGGGAGATACGCAGTATTTT
-,TRBV24-1,TRBJ1-2,TRBD1,CATSERDSFGYTF,TGTGCCACCAGTGAGAGGGACAGCTTTGGCTACACCTTC
-,TRBV11-3,TRBJ1-4,TRBD1,CASSRGTGLKTWTNEKLFF,TGTGCCAGCAGCAGGGGGACAGGCCTAAAGACGTGGACTAATGAAAAACTGTTTTTT
-,TRBV4-3,TRBJ2-7,-,CASSQDFGQKSEQYF,TGCGCCAGCAGCCAAGACTTCGGACAGAAGTCCGAGCAGTACTTC
-,TRBV5-5,TRBJ2-5,TRBD2,CASSLNSGGGEETQYF,TGTGCCAGCAGCTTGAATAGCGGGGGCGGGGAAGAGACCCAGTACTTC
-,TRBV4-1,TRBJ1-5,-,CASSQGRGYQPQHF,TGCGCCAGCAGCCAAGGTCGGGGTTATCAGCCCCAGCATTTT
-,TRBV19,TRBJ1-1,TRBD1,CASSMDRDTEAFF,TGTGCCAGTAGTATGGACAGGGACACTGAAGCTTTCTTT
-,TRBV4-1,TRBJ2-5,-,CASSQDLGRVETQYF,TGCGCCAGCAGCCAAGATTTGGGCAGAGTGGAGACCCAGTACTTC